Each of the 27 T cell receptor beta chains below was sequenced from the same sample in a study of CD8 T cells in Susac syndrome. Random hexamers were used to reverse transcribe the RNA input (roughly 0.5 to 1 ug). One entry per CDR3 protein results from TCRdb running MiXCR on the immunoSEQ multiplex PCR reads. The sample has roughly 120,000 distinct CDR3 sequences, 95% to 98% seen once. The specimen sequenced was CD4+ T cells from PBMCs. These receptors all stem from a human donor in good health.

For the CDR3, the DNA is TGTGCCAGCAGGAATGGGGGATCGGGCAACACTGAAGCTTTCTTT. Translation: CASRNGGSGNTEAFF. The genes are TRBV27 and TRBJ1-1, with a possible D match to TRBD1 (5 bases). Germline-derived CDR1 and CDR2 are MNHEY and SMNVEV (reference sequence). Trimming shortened V by 6 bases and J by 2 bases, and 16 bases separated the two germline ends. This CDR3 contains 15 residues.

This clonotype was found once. CDR3 protein: CASSPRDRGEQYF. The CDR3 nucleotides are TGTGCCAGCAGCCCCCGGGACAGGGGGGAGCAGTACTTC. The V gene is TRBV7-9, the J gene TRBJ2-7; 11 bases are shared with TRBD1. CDR1 is SEHNR, CDR2 FQNEAQ, per germline (reference sequence). There are 13 residues in the CDR3. Trimming removed 5 bases from V and 7 bases from J; junction bases left unmatched: 4. The full variable domain, in which reference TRBV7-9 and TRBJ2-7 provide the parts outside the CDR3, is DTGVSQNPRHKITKRGQNVTFRCDPISEHNRLYWYRQTLGQGPEFLTYFQNEAQLEKSRLLSDRFSAERPKGSFSTLEIQRTEQGDSAMYLCASSPRDRGEQYFGPGTRLTVT.

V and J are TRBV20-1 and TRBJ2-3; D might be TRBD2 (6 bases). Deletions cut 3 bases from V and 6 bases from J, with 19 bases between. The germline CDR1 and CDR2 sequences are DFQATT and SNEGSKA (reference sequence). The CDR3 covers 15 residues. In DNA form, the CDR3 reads TGCAGTGCTAGTGATGTGGCGGGGCGTGGGGATACGCAGTATTTT. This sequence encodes CSASDVAGRGDTQYF.

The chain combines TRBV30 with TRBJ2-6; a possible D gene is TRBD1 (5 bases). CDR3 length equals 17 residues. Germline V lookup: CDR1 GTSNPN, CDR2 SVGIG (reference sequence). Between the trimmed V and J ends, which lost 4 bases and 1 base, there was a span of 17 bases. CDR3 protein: CAWNRGPQGSGANVLTF. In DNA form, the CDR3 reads TGTGCCTGGAACCGAGGACCTCAGGGATCTGGGGCCAACGTCCTGACTTTC.

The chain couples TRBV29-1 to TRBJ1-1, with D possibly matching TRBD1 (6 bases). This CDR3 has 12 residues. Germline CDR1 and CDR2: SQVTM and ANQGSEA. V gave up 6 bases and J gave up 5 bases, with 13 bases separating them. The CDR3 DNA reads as TGCAGCGTGAAACAGGGTGGAACTGAAGCTTTCTTT. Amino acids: CSVKQGGTEAFF.

DNA of the CDR3: TGCAGTGCTAGAGGCCTAGTCCTCTCCCCGGGGACTAACTATGGCTACACCTTC. It yields the protein CSARGLVLSPGTNYGYTF. V and J are TRBV20-1 and TRBJ1-2; no clear D. Germline lookup yields CDR1 DFQATT and CDR2 SNEGSKA (reference sequence). This CDR3 spans 18 amino acids. The V end was cut by 1 base, the J end by 0 bases, with 21 bases between.

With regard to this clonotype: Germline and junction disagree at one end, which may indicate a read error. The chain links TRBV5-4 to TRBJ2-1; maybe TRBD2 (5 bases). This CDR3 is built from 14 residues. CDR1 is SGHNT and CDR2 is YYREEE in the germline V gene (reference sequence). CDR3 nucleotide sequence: TGTGCCAGCAGCGGGAGCGTTTCCTCCAATGAGCAGTTCTTC. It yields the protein CASSGSVSSNEQFF.

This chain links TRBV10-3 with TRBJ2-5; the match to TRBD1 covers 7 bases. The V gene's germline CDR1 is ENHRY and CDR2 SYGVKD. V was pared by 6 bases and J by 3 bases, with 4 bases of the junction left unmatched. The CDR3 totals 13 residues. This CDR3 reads CAISGDREETQYF. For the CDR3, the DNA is TGTGCCATCAGCGGAGACAGGGAAGAGACCCAGTACTTC.

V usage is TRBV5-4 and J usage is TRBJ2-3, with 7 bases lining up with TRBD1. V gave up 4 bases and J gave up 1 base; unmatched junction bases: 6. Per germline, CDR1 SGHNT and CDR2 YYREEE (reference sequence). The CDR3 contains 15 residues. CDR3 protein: CASSRSGTGTDTQYF. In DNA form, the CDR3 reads TGTGCCAGCAGCCGCTCCGGGACAGGCACAGATACGCAGTATTTT.

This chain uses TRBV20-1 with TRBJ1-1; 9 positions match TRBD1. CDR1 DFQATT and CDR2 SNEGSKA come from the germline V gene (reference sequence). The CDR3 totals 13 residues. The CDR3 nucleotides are TGCAGCGGCTACAGGGGGCGCATCACTGAAGCTTTCTTT. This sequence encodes CSGYRGRITEAFF.

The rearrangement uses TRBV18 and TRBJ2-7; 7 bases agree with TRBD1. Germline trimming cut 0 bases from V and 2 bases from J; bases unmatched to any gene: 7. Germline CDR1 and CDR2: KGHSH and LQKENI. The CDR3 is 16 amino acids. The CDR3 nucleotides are TGTGCCAGCTCACCACCGACAGGGCCTAACCCCTACGAGCAGTACTTC. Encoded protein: CASSPPTGPNPYEQYF.

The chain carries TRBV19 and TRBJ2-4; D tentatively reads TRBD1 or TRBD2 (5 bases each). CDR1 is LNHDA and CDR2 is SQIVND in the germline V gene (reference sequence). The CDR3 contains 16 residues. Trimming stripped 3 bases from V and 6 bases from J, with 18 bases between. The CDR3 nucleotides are TGTGCCAGTAGTATGGCCCGCGAGTCAGGGAGAAACATTCAGTACTTC. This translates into CASSMARESGRNIQYF.

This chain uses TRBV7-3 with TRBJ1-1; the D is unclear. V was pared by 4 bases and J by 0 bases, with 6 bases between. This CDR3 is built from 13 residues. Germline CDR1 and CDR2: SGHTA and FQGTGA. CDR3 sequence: CASSSRMNTEAFF. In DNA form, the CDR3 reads TGTGCCAGCAGCTCTCGGATGAACACTGAAGCTTTCTTT.

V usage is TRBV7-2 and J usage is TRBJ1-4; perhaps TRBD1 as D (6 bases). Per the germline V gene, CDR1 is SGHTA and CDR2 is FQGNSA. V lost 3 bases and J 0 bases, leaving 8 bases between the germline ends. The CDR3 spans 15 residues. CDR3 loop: CASSLDSATNEKLFF. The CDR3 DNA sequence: TGTGCCAGCAGCTTGGACAGTGCAACTAATGAAAAACTGTTTTTT.

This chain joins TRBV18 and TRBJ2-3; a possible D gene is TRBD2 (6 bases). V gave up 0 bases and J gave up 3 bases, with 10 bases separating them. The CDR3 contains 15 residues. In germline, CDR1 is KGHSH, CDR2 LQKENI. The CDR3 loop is CASSPPLLATDTQYF. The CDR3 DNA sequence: TGTGCCAGCTCACCACCTTTACTAGCTACAGATACGCAGTATTTT.

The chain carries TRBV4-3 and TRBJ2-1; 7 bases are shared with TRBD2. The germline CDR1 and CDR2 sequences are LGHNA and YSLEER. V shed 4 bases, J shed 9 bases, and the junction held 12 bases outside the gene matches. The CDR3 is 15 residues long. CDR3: CASSPSGGMGREQFF. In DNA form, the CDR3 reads TGCGCCAGCAGCCCCTCGGGAGGAATGGGCCGTGAGCAGTTCTTC.

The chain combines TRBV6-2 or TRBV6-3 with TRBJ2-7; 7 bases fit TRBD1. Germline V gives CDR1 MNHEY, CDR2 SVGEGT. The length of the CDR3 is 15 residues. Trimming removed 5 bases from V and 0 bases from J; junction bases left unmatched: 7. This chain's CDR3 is CASSTDRKSSYEQYF. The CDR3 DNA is TGTGCCAGCAGTACGGACAGGAAAAGCTCCTACGAGCAGTACTTC.

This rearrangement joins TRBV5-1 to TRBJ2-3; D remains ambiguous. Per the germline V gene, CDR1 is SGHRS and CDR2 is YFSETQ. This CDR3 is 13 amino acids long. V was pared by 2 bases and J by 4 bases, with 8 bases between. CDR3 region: CASSFTAADTQYF. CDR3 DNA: TGCGCCAGCAGCTTTACAGCTGCAGATACGCAGTATTTT.

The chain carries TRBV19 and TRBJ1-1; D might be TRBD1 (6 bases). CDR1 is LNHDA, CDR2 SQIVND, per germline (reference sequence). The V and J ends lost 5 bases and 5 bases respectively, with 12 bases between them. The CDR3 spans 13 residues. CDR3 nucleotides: TGTGCCAGTAGTGCCCACCAGGGGACTGAAGCTTTCTTT. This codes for CASSAHQGTEAFF.

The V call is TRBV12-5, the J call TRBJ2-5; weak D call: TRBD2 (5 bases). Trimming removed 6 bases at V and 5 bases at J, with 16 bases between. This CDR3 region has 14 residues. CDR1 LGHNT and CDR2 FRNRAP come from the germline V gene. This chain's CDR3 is CASGLFGGGETQYF. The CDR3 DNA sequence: TGTGCTAGTGGCCTATTCGGAGGTGGGGAGACCCAGTACTTC.

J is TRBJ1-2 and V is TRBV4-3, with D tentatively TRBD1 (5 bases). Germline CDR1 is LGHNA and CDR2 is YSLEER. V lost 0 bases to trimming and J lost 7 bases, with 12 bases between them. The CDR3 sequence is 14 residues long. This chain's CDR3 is CASSQDRGNRGYTF. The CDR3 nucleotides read TGCGCCAGCAGCCAAGATCGGGGGAATCGTGGCTACACCTTC.

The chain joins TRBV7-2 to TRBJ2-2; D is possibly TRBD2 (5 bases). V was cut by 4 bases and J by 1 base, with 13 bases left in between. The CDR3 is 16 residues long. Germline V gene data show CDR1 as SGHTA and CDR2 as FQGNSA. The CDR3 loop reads CASSSSGVLNTGELFF. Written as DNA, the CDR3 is TGTGCCAGCAGCTCCTCCGGGGTTTTGAACACCGGGGAGCTGTTTTTT.

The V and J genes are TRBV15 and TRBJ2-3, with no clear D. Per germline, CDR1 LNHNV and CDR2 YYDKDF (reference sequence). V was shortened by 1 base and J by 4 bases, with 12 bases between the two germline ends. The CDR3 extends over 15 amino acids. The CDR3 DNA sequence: TGTGCCACCAGCAGAGGGTCGAACGTCCCAGATACGCAGTATTTT. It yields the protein CATSRGSNVPDTQYF.

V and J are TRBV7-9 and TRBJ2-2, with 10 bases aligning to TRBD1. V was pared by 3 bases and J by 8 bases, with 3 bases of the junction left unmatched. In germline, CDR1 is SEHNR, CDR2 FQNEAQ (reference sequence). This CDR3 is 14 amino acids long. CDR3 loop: CASSLTGGPGELFF. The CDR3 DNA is TGTGCCAGCAGCTTGACAGGGGGCCCGGGGGAGCTGTTTTTT.

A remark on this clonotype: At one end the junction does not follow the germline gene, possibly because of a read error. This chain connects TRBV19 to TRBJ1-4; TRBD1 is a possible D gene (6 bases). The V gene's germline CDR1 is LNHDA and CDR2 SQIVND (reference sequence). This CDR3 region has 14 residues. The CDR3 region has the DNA TGCGCCAGTAGTAAACAGGGTATTGTTGAAAAACTGTTTTTT. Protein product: CASSKQGIVEKLFF.

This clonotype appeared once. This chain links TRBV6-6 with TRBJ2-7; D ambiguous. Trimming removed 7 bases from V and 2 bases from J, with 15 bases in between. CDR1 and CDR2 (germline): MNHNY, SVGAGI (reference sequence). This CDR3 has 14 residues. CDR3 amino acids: CASTRRAETYEQYF. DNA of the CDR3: TGTGCCAGCACCCGACGGGCGGAGACCTACGAGCAGTACTTC.

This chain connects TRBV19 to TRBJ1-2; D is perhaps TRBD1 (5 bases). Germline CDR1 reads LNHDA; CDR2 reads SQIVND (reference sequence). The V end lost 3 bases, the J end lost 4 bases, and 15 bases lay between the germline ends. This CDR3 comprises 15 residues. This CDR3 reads CASSMIDRSSYGYTF. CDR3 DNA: TGTGCCAGTAGTATGATTGACAGATCTAGCTATGGCTACACCTTC.